This T cell receptor beta chain was sequenced in a study of shared clonotypes between healthy human individuals (dated by TCRdb to 2020 to 2022). Regarding the study in general: Two women and a few men aged 18 to 49 years were included in the cohort. For each donor, three plates each were used for CD4 naive and CD4 memory, two plates were used for CD8 naive, and one plate was used for CD8 memory. Blood TCR repertoires of roughly five healthy adults were deeply sequenced to estimate repertoire size and the extent of clonotype sharing between individuals. Libraries were prepared and TCR repertoires were sequenced by different laboratories using diverse techniques, in order to increase sequencing depth and limit assay-specific biases. Between about 0.8 and 9 billion PBMCs per donor were obtained by leukapheresis. Overall study results and their limits: When a handful of donors were compared, the shared fraction of clonotypes was about 5.5% for naive CD4, about 4% for naive CD8, 2% to 2.5% for memory CD4, and less than 0.5% for memory CD8. Clonotypes shared by all four sorted-subset donors showed higher generation probabilities than non-shared clonotypes. Sampling was limited to blood, and TCR repertoires in tissue likely differ from TCR repertoires in blood. Pairwise subsampling indicated that sequencing depth was expected to affect the degree of clonotype sharing among donors. Rarefaction of sorted-subset datasets indicated incomplete sequencing despite the large sequencing depth. The genetic and exposure-history diversity represented was limited by the small number of donors. Naive subsets generally had larger estimated clonotype richness than memory subsets.

Using the deep immunoSEQ assay, TCR CDR3 regions were amplified from genomic DNA by multiplex PCR. Extracted genomic DNA from each cell subset was distributed evenly across all wells of several immunoSEQ 96-well plates, and each plate was treated as a replicate. For sorted subsets, roughly 200 ng genomic DNA, equal to 30,000 or so T cell genomes, was loaded into each replicate PCR. The purified libraries were quantified using a Qubit 3.0 fluorometer, sized with a Bioanalyzer 2100, and then quantified again using the KAPA Library Quantification kit. Each immunoSEQ 96-well plate was sequenced on its own single-read 150-cycle Illumina NextSeq 550 flow cell. As for how the authors treated the data: Because the immunoSEQ output included only junctional sequences and no quality scores, the filtering could not be the same as the filtering used for full-length reads. To assign V/J genes and CDR3, sequences were annotated against IMGT germline references using PyIR, a Python wrapper for IgBLAST v1.9. Any read was removed if the V/J assignment was weak (E-value above 1e-6), the CDR3 was missing, or the read contained stop codons, out-of-frame junctions, or ambiguous translated residues. V3J clonotypes were defined as sequences sharing the same inferred V gene, J gene, and CDR3 amino acid sequence. Percentage overlap between repertoires was calculated by dividing the number of shared unique clonotypes by the size of the smaller repertoire. Richness of each repertoire was evaluated using RTK rarefaction, the Chao1 estimator, and Recon v2.1 estimates of unobserved clonotypes. Generation probabilities for all TCRbeta clonotypes obtained by the gDNA method from a few donors were computed using OLGA. Imported from immuneACCESS, the table was reduced by TCRdb to in-frame sequences with V and J called. These copies leave out some clones; in studies compared against another copy, an unresolved V gene accounts for under half, and the cause of the remainder is not known. V and J calls and clone size are given by that table; D and trimming were obtained from the DNA. The sample has roughly 2,000,000 clones on record, about 95% of them singletons. The ten top clones hold 0.95% to 1.5% of the sample.

Trimming takes 0 bases from V and 3 bases from J, and the germline ends sit 5 bases apart. The CDR3 spans 13 residues, from the cysteine through the phenylalanine. Only the CDR3 region is kept as DNA, spanning 39 bases read in frame from base 1. The germline V gene yields SGHAT for CDR1 and FQNNGV for CDR2. CD8 naive samples were obtained by positive selection for CCR7 among CD45RO-negative cells, yielding a CD45RA+CCR7+ population from which TemRA cells were excluded. The donors were healthy, HIV-negative adults who had no recently reported acute infections or vaccinations. All donors were Caucasian adults living in Nashville, Tennessee, USA. Blood was collected by leukapheresis, and PBMCs were isolated by Ficoll-Histopaque density gradient centrifugation and then cryopreserved in liquid nitrogen vapor phase. Purity and quantity of every magnetically sorted T cell population were checked by analytical flow cytometry. Genomic DNA was isolated from every sorted fraction and measured by UV absorbance on a Nanodrop 2000c.

On this clone itself: Which antigen it targets is not known. Per-base quality was not reported, and no clone a single base away is much larger than it. Additional DNA sequences in this sample encode the identical CDR3.

The sequence is built from TRBV11-2 and TRBJ1-1; confidence is insufficient to name the D gene. Sequencing was done on a sample of naive CD8+ T cells sorted from blood. According to the study, the label for this sample's cell subset or site signals: CD45RA+CCR7+. The sequence was collected from a man in his late teens or twenties in good health. The DNA reads as follows: TGTGCCAGCAGCTTAGAATCTGACACTGAAGCTTTCTTT. This gives the protein CASSLESDTEAFF.